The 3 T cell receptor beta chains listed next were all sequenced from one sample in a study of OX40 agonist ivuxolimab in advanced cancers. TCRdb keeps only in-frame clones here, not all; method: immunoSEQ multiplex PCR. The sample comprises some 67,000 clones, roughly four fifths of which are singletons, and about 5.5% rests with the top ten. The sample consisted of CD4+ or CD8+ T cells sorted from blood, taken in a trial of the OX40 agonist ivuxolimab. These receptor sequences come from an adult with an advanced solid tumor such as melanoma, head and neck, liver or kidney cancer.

Written as DNA, the CDR3 is TGTGCCAGCAGCACGGGAAAACTCTACGAGCAGTACTTC. As protein: CASSTGKLYEQYF. V is TRBV9 and J is TRBJ2-7, with a possible D match to TRBD2 (5 bases). V gave up 4 bases and J gave up 3 bases, with 11 bases separating them. The germline CDR1 and CDR2 sequences are SGDLS and YYNGEE. There are 13 residues in the CDR3.

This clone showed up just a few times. CDR3 amino acids: CASQIYDRPDGYTF. The CDR3 DNA follows: TGTGCCAGCCAAATATACGACCGCCCTGATGGCTACACCTTC. The rearrangement uses TRBV2 and TRBJ1-2, with D unclear. This CDR3 spans 14 amino acids. Germline loops: CDR1 SNHLY, CDR2 FYNNEI. The V end lost 8 bases, the J end lost 6 bases, and 19 bases lay between the germline ends.

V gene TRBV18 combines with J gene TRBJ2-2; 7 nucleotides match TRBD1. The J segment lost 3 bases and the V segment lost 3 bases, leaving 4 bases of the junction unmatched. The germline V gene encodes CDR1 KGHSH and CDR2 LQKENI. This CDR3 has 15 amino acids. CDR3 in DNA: TGTGCCAGCTCACCCCGACAGGGCGACACCGGGGAGCTGTTTTTT. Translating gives CASSPRQGDTGELFF.